The next 31 T cell receptor beta chains were all read from a single sample in a study of blood T cell repertoires in COVID-19. TCRdb keeps only in-frame clones here, not all; method: immunoSEQ multiplex PCR. The profile shows roughly 480,000 clones, 80% to 90% of them singletons. Source material: peripheral blood. Every receptor here comes from a man aged 18 to 35 with COVID-19, enrolled during active disease.

The CDR3 loop reads CASSIPGSGQPQHF. The CDR3 DNA reads TGTGCCAGTAGTATCCCAGGGTCGGGTCAGCCCCAGCATTTT. This sequence joins TRBV19 and TRBJ1-5, with D tentatively TRBD1 (5 bases). This CDR3 has 14 amino acids. Germline CDR1 reads LNHDA; CDR2 reads SQIVND (reference sequence). V lost 3 bases and J 6 bases, leaving 12 bases between the germline ends. Complete variable domain (other parts from reference TRBV19 and TRBJ1-5): DGGITQSPKYLFRKEGQNVTLSCEQNLNHDAMYWYRQDPGQGLRLIYYSQIVNDFQKGDIAEGYSVSREKKESFPLTVTSAQKNPTAFYLCASSIPGSGQPQHFGDGTRLSIL.

The J gene is TRBJ2-1, the V gene TRBV3-1 (or the pseudogene TRBV3-2); 7 bases agree with TRBD1. The CDR3 length is 14 residues. The trim removed 4 bases at V and 8 bases at J, leaving 8 bases unmatched. Germline CDR1 reads LGHDT; CDR2 reads YNNKEL (reference sequence). The CDR3 spells CASSRNRGPHEQFF. The CDR3 bases are TGTGCCAGCAGCCGTAACAGGGGTCCCCATGAGCAGTTCTTC.

A few counts support this clone. The rearrangement joins TRBV3-1 (or the pseudogene TRBV3-2) to TRBJ2-1, with D perhaps matching TRBD2 (6 bases). Trimming stripped 1 base from V and 4 bases from J, with 17 bases between. This CDR3 comprises 17 residues. Germline CDR1 is LGHDT and CDR2 is YNNKEL (reference sequence). CDR3 in amino acids: CASSQVSRGGVYNEQFF. The DNA for the CDR3 is TGTGCCAGCAGCCAAGTTTCAAGAGGCGGGGTTTACAATGAGCAGTTCTTC.

The chain's CDR3 is CASTLGTGVSGYTF. DNA of the CDR3: TGTGCCAGCACTCTAGGGACAGGGGTGTCTGGCTACACCTTC. The J gene is TRBJ1-2, the V gene TRBV6-5, with TRBD1 matching 10 bases. J gave up 7 bases and V 7 bases, and 9 bases lay outside the gene matches. The V gene's germline CDR1 is MNHEY and CDR2 SVGAGI. The CDR3 is 14 residues long.

The V and J genes are TRBV19 and TRBJ2-7, with D possibly matching TRBD2 (6 bases). Germline assignment: CDR1 LNHDA and CDR2 SQIVND (reference sequence). The CDR3 runs to 15 residues. Trimming removed 3 bases at V and 3 bases at J, with 15 bases between. The chain's CDR3 is CASSMEGATHYEQYF. DNA for the CDR3: TGTGCCAGTAGTATGGAGGGAGCTACCCACTACGAGCAGTACTTC.

The chain employs TRBV5-4 and TRBJ2-7, with D possibly matching TRBD2 (6 bases). The CDR3 runs 15 residues. Germline CDR1 and CDR2: SGHNT and YYREEE (reference sequence). V was pared by 5 bases and J by 0 bases, with 15 bases between. The CDR3 coding sequence is TGTGCCAGCAGTAAGTCTAGCGCCAGCTCCTACGAGCAGTACTTC. This sequence encodes CASSKSSASSYEQYF.

The chain employs TRBV7-6 and TRBJ2-3, with 8 bases aligning to TRBD1. The CDR3 covers 16 residues. With V trimmed by 5 bases and J by 4 bases, 11 bases remained unmatched. Per germline, CDR1 SGHVS and CDR2 FNYEAQ. Written as DNA, the CDR3 is TGTGCCAGCAGCGACGGACAGGGCGTTTGGGCAGATACGCAGTATTTT. Translated: CASSDGQGVWADTQYF.

This rearrangement joins TRBV9 to TRBJ2-5; 8 bases map to TRBD1. The V segment lost 4 bases and the J segment 5 bases; nucleotides outside the gene matches: 4. This CDR3 has 13 residues. Germline V CDR1 and CDR2: SGDLS, YYNGEE. The chain's CDR3 is CASSQGAGETQYF. Written as DNA, the CDR3 is TGTGCCAGCAGCCAGGGGGCGGGGGAGACCCAGTACTTC. Supplemented by reference TRBV9 and TRBJ2-5, the full variable domain reads DSGVTQTPKHLITATGQRVTLRCSPRSGDLSVYWYQQSLDQGLQFLIQYYNGEERAKGNILERFSAQQFPDLHSELNLSSLELGDSALYFCASSQGAGETQYFGPGTRLLVL.

The chain has TRBV24-1 and TRBJ2-7, with TRBD2 matching 13 bases. Germline CDR1 is KGHDR and CDR2 is SFDVKD. This CDR3 spans 15 amino acids. V shed 4 bases, J shed 7 bases, and the junction held 6 bases outside the gene matches. The CDR3 is CATSETGLAGAEQYF. Here the CDR3 DNA reads TGTGCCACCAGTGAGACTGGACTAGCGGGGGCTGAGCAGTACTTC.

About this clone itself: The same CDR3 is also encoded by other DNA sequences in this sample. The gene calls are TRBV27 and TRBJ2-2; 11 positions agree with TRBD2. Germline V gene lookup returns CDR1 MNHEY and CDR2 SMNVEV (reference sequence). Unmatched junction bases numbered 2, after V lost 4 bases and J lost 7 bases. The CDR3 is 14 residues long. DNA for the CDR3: TGTGCCAGCAGTTCCGGACTAGCGGGCGGGGAGCTGTTTTTT. This encodes CASSSGLAGGELFF.

The chain links TRBV5-1 to TRBJ2-7; perhaps TRBD1 as D (5 bases). Germline CDR1 and CDR2: SGHRS and YFSETQ. V was cut by 4 bases and J by 3 bases, with 11 bases left in between. The CDR3 spans 13 residues. CDR3 DNA sequence: TGCGCCAGCAGCCATGGACAAAACTACGAGCAGTACTTC. Its protein is CASSHGQNYEQYF.

This clone turned up a few times. The chain couples TRBV7-9 to TRBJ2-1, with 11 positions matching TRBD2. The CDR3 runs to 18 residues. The germline V gene has CDR1 SEHNR and CDR2 FQNEAQ (reference sequence). Trimming removed 2 bases from V and 7 bases from J; junction bases left unmatched: 13. The CDR3 DNA reads TGTGCCAGCAGCTTAAGGGGGGCTAGCGGGAGGACGTTAAATGAGCAGTTCTTC. Its translation is CASSLRGASGRTLNEQFF.

J is TRBJ2-2 and V is TRBV23-1, with 8 bases aligning to TRBD2. TRBV23-1 is labeled an ORF, and its function is uncertain. The V segment lost 0 bases and the J segment 6 bases; nucleotides outside the gene matches: 12. This CDR3 has 18 residues. For the CDR3, the DNA is TGCGCCAGCAGTCAATCATTTCCCACGGGGGGGCCCCCCGGGGAGCTGTTTTTT. As protein: CASSQSFPTGGPPGELFF.

The rearrangement joins TRBV11-1 to TRBJ2-2; 13 positions match TRBD2. CDR1 and CDR2 from the germline V gene are SGHAT and FQDESV (reference sequence). After removal of 5 bases from V and 9 bases from J, the junction contained 9 bases not matched to a gene. CDR3 length equals 16 residues. This CDR3 is CASSVTSGGALWELFF. In nucleotides, the CDR3 is TGTGCCAGCAGCGTCACTAGCGGGGGGGCCCTCTGGGAGCTGTTTTTT. The full variable domain, its missing parts supplied by reference TRBV11-1 and TRBJ2-2, is EAEVAQSPRYKITEKSQAVAFWCDPISGHATLYWYRQILGQGPELLVQFQDESVVDDSQLPKDRFSAERLKGVDSTLKIQPAELGDSAMYLCASSVTSGGALWELFFGEGSRLTVL.

This clone has more than one count but fewer than ten. The chain combines TRBV11-1 with TRBJ2-1, with 8 bases aligning to TRBD2. This CDR3 has 15 residues. After removal of 5 bases from V and 6 bases from J, the junction contained 9 bases not matched to a gene. The germline CDR1 and CDR2 sequences are SGHAT and FQDESV (reference sequence). The CDR3 DNA is TGTGCCAGCAGCCCCTCGGGGGGGATAGGCAATGAGCAGTTCTTC. Translating it yields CASSPSGGIGNEQFF.

This clone has just one count. The chain is built from TRBV5-4 and TRBJ1-1; D gene ambiguous. Germline-derived CDR1 and CDR2 are SGHNT and YYREEE (reference sequence). This CDR3 contains 16 residues. The V and J ends lost 4 bases and 1 base respectively, with 17 bases between them. CDR3 coding DNA: TGTGCCAGCAGCCCCGCCGGGGATAGAGGGAACACTGAAGCTTTCTTT. This sequence encodes CASSPAGDRGNTEAFF.

J is TRBJ2-7 and V is TRBV6-5; weak D call: TRBD2 (7 bases). CDR1 MNHEY and CDR2 SVGAGI come from the germline V gene. The CDR3 contains 13 residues. With 11 bases removed from V and 3 bases from J, the gap between germline ends came to 17 bases. The CDR3 spells CASFGGALYEQYF. For the CDR3, the DNA is TGTGCCTCCTTTGGGGGGGCCCTCTACGAGCAGTACTTC.

The chain uses TRBV10-1 and TRBJ1-4; D ambiguous. This CDR3 has 15 amino acids. Germline lookup yields CDR1 WNHNN and CDR2 SYGVQD (reference sequence). With 3 bases removed from V and 5 bases from J, the gap between germline ends came to 13 bases. CDR3 region: CASSDGSGSNEKLFF. The DNA for the CDR3 is TGCGCCAGCAGTGATGGGTCGGGGAGCAATGAAAAACTGTTTTTT.

The chain recombines TRBV30 with TRBJ1-2; unclear D gene. The CDR3 contains 14 residues. The ends were cut back, 1 base at V and 4 bases at J, with 13 bases in the middle. The V gene's germline CDR1 is GTSNPN and CDR2 SVGIG (reference sequence). The CDR3 region has the DNA TGTGCCTGGAGTGAACAGATCCTTACCTATGGCTACACCTTC. Amino acids: CAWSEQILTYGYTF.

Points on this clone: Other nucleotide sequences from this sample produce the same CDR3. The CDR3 reads CASSLLRADTQYF. The CDR3 nucleotides are TGTGCCAGCAGTCTCTTGCGGGCAGATACGCAGTATTTT. The gene calls are TRBV12-3 or TRBV12-4 and TRBJ2-3; tentatively, D is TRBD2 (5 bases). The CDR3 runs to 13 residues. V lost 5 bases and J lost 4, with 10 bases in between.

This sequence joins TRBV5-6 and TRBJ2-5, with D possibly being TRBD2 (6 bases). The CDR3 totals 15 residues. Germline lookup yields CDR1 SGHDT and CDR2 YYEEEE. The ends were cut back, 4 bases at V and 2 bases at J, with 15 bases in the middle. The CDR3 region has the DNA TGTGCCAGCAGCGCCCTGATGGCGGGACAAGAGACCCAGTACTTC. Translation gives CASSALMAGQETQYF.

The V gene is TRBV6-5, the J gene TRBJ2-5, with 8 nucleotides matching TRBD2. Trimming removed 7 bases from V and 7 bases from J; junction bases left unmatched: 11. Germline V CDR1 and CDR2: MNHEY, SVGAGI. The CDR3 runs 14 residues. The DNA of the CDR3 is TGTGCCAGCACAAGAGCGGGAGCCCAGGGGACCCAGTACTTC. Residues: CASTRAGAQGTQYF.

This clone turned up a few times. DNA for the CDR3: TGTGCCAGCAGCGGGACAGGGGGCTACAATGAGCAGTTCTTC. Its protein product is CASSGTGGYNEQFF. This chain uses TRBV3-1 (or the pseudogene TRBV3-2) with TRBJ2-1; 11 bases match TRBD1. With V trimmed by 5 bases and J by 3 bases, 0 bases remained unmatched. Germline V lookup: CDR1 LGHDT, CDR2 YNNKEL (reference sequence). This CDR3 contains 14 residues.

V usage is TRBV30 and J usage is TRBJ2-5; no definite D call. CDR3 size: 11 residues. CDR1 and CDR2 from the germline V gene are GTSNPN and SVGIG (reference sequence). V was cut by 1 base and J by 5 bases, with 5 bases left in between. The CDR3 DNA is TGTGCCTGGAGTGGGGCTGAGACCCAGTACTTC. Translated: CAWSGAETQYF.

This clone was counted a few times. This chain uses TRBV19 with TRBJ1-2, with 7 bases identical to TRBD1. CDR3 length equals 15 residues. Germline CDR1 is LNHDA and CDR2 is SQIVND (reference sequence). The V gene end was trimmed by 6 bases and the J gene end by 4 bases; junction bases not matched to a gene: 11. The CDR3, as DNA: TGTGCCAGTAGGGCCTCTAGCGGGACAGCCTATGGCTACACCTTC. Its translation: CASRASSGTAYGYTF.

The V and J genes are TRBV7-2 and TRBJ2-1; 9 positions agree with TRBD2. J gave up 9 bases and V 0 bases, and 12 bases lay outside the gene matches. The CDR3 has 17 amino acids. Germline CDR1 and CDR2: SGHTA and FQGNSA. CDR3 protein: CASSLARSAGGLSEQFF. CDR3 in DNA: TGTGCCAGCAGCTTAGCCCGCTCCGCGGGGGGGCTCAGTGAGCAGTTCTTC.

V is TRBV4-1 and J is TRBJ2-7; maybe TRBD2 (6 bases). V lost 1 base and J 6 bases, leaving 10 bases between the germline ends. Germline V gene lookup returns CDR1 MGHRA and CDR2 YSYEKL. The CDR3 contains 13 residues. The chain's CDR3 is CASSQVSGGEQYF. The DNA for the CDR3 is TGCGCCAGCAGCCAAGTTTCCGGGGGCGAGCAGTACTTC.

The chain's CDR3 is CASSQGSGVETQYF. The CDR3, as DNA: TGTGCCAGCAGCCAAGGTAGCGGGGTAGAGACCCAGTACTTC. The chain links TRBV3-1 (or the pseudogene TRBV3-2) to TRBJ2-5, with 8 bases lining up with TRBD2. The length of the CDR3 is 14 residues. Germline-derived CDR1 and CDR2 are LGHDT and YNNKEL (reference sequence). V was clipped by 1 base and J by 4 bases; unmatched bases: 2.

The chain links TRBV19 to TRBJ2-6; possible D gene TRBD1, 6 bases. The CDR3 is 16 residues long. V gave up 5 bases and J gave up 4 bases, with 15 bases separating them. The V gene's germline CDR1 is LNHDA and CDR2 SQIVND (reference sequence). The CDR3 protein is CASSQGMVSGANVLTF. CDR3 sequence (DNA): TGTGCCAGTAGTCAGGGGATGGTCTCCGGGGCCAACGTCCTGACTTTC.

This chain joins TRBV11-2 and TRBJ2-2; D not certain. V was cut by 1 base and J by 0 bases, with 15 bases left in between. CDR3 length: 18 amino acids. The germline gives CDR1 SGHAT, CDR2 FQNNGV. The CDR3 nucleotides are TGTGCCAGCAGCTTAGCCGGCCGAGGATTGGCGAACACCGGGGAGCTGTTTTTT. Amino acids: CASSLAGRGLANTGELFF. The variable domain in full, completed from reference TRBV11-2 and TRBJ2-2, reads EAGVAQSPRYKIIEKRQSVAFWCNPISGHATLYWYQQILGQGPKLLIQFQNNGVVDDSQLPKDRFSAERLKGVDSTLKIQPAKLEDSAVYLCASSLAGRGLANTGELFFGEGSRLTVL.

J is TRBJ1-2 and V is TRBV5-1, with 11 bases that match TRBD1. Germline loops: CDR1 SGHRS, CDR2 YFSETQ. The CDR3 totals 15 residues. V was pared by 5 bases and J by 6 bases, with 9 bases of the junction left unmatched. In nucleotides, the CDR3 is TGCGCCAGCAGGTATTCCGGGACAGGGGGTGATGGCTACACCTTC. Translating gives CASRYSGTGGDGYTF. The full variable domain, rest sourced from reference TRBV5-1 and TRBJ1-2, is KAGVTQTPRYLIKTRGQQVTLSCSPISGHRSVSWYQQTPGQGLQFLFEYFSETQRNKGNFPGRFSGRQFSNSRSEMNVSTLELGDSALYLCASRYSGTGGDGYTFGSGTRLTVV.